This section outlines one T cell receptor beta chain sequence together with its context. Its target is not known. At one end, the junction sequence differs from germline, possibly due to a read error. The CDR3 loop spans 14 amino acids. CDR1 SSHAT and CDR2 FNYEAQ come from the germline V gene (reference sequence). This specimen comes from a study of T cells in localized non-small cell lung cancer. General study findings and limits: Appearing in adjacent lung were a median roughly 57 of the top 100 tumor clones. Among the tissues sampled, uninvolved adjacent lung had the highest T cell clonality, above tumor. Increased T cell density in blood showed an association with longer overall survival. A single tumor region was sequenced, leaving heterogeneity possible.

Produced via immunoSEQ multiplex PCR; TCRdb's table is partial and in-frame only. The table has tens of thousands of clones, 91% seen once; the top ten hold just under 20%. Here the sequenced sample was peripheral blood, taken before any cancer treatment. The rearrangement links TRBV7-7 to TRBJ2-5, with D maybe TRBD1 (6 bases). The source is a man aged 40 to 70 with stage I lung adenocarcinoma. CDR3 protein: CASSPIDRPETQYF. The CDR3 nucleotides read TGTGCTAGCAGCCCAATCGACAGGCCGGAGACCCAGTACTTC.